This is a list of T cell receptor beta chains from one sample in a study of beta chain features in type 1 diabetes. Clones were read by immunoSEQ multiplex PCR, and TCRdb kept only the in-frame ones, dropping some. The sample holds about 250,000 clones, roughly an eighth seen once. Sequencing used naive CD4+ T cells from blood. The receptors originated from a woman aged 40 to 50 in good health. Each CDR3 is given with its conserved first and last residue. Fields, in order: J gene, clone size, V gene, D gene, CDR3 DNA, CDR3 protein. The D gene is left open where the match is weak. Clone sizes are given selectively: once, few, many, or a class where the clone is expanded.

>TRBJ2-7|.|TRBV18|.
TGTGCCAGCTCACCTAGCCGTGGGGCCTCCTACGAGCAGTACTTC
CASSPSRGASYEQYF
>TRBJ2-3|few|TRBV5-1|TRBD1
TGCGCCAGCAGCTTGTGGGGACAGGGACTCACAGATACGCAGTATTTT
CASSLWGQGLTDTQYF
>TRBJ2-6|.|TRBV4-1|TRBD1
TGCGCCAGCAGCCTTCTTTCCGGACAGGCTGGGGCCAACGTCCTGACTTTC
CASSLLSGQAGANVLTF
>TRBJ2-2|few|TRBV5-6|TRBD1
TGTGCCAGCAGCTTCAGGGGGCTGAGCACCGGGGAGCTGTTTTTT
CASSFRGLSTGELFF
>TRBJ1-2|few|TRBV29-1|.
TGCAGCGGGGCGGCGGGTGCGCTCCAAGGCGGCTACACCTTC
CSGAAGALQGGYTF
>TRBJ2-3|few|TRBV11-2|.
TGTGCCAGCAGCTGGGCTAGCGTCACAGATACGCAGTATTTT
CASSWASVTDTQYF
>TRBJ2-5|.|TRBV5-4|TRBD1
TGTGCCAGCAGCCAAGGGGGCCAGACCCAGTACTTC
CASSQGGQTQYF
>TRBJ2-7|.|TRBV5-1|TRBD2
TGCGCCAGCAGCTTCGGACTAGCGGGGTCCTACGAGCAGTACTTC
CASSFGLAGSYEQYF
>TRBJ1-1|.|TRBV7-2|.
TGTGCCAGCAGCTTAGAAGGTTCCGGGTACACTGAAGCTTTCTTT
CASSLEGSGYTEAFF
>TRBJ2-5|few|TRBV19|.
TGTGCCAGTAGTAGGAGTAGCGGAAGACAAGAGACCCAGTACTTC
CASSRSSGRQETQYF
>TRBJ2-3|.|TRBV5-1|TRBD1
TGCGCCAGCAGCCACGGACAGGGGGCGACAGATACGCAGTATTTT
CASSHGQGATDTQYF
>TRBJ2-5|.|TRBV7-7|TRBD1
TGTGCCAGCAGTCGAGGGACAGGGGCAGGGCAGGAGACCCAGTACTTC
CASSRGTGAGQETQYF
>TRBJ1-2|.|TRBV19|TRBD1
TGTGCCAGTAGTGATGGGACAGGGGGATTTGGCTACACCTTC
CASSDGTGGFGYTF
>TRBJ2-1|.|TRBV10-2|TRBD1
TGCGCCAGCACGGACAGGTTGGTGGACAAGGAGCAGTTCTTC
CASTDRLVDKEQFF
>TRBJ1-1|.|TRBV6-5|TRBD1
TGTGCCAGCAGTAGACGGACAGGAAGGAACACTGAAGCTTTCTTT
CASSRRTGRNTEAFF
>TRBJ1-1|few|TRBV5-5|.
TGTGCCAGCAGCTTGGAACAGCTGATGAACACTGAAGCTTTCTTT
CASSLEQLMNTEAFF
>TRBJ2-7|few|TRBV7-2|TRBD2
TGTGCCAGCAGCTCACGGGGGGGCCCCAGCTACGAGCAGTACTTC
CASSSRGGPSYEQYF
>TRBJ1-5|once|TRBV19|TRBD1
TGTGCCAGTAGTCCTCTCGGACAGGGGCCCGTAGAGCCCCAGCATTTT
CASSPLGQGPVEPQHF
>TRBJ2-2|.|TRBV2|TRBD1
TGTGCCAGCAATGGACAGGGACCCGCGAACACCGGGGAGCTGTTTTTT
CASNGQGPANTGELFF
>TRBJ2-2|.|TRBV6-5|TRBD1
TGTGCCAGCAGTCCTAAGGGACAGACCGGGGAGCTGTTTTTT
CASSPKGQTGELFF
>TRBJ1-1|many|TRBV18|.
TGTGCCAGCTCCGGGGTTGAGAACACTGAAGCTTTCTTT
CASSGVENTEAFF
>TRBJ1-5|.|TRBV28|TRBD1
TGTGCCAGCAGTCCACCCGGGACAGGGGGCCAGCCCCAGCATTTT
CASSPPGTGGQPQHF
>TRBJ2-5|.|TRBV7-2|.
TGTGCCAGCAGCTTAGTCTCCGGGACTGAGACCCAGTACTTC
CASSLVSGTETQYF
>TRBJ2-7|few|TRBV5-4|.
TGTGCCAGCAGCTTTCCGGGGGGCGTTAGTTCGGCGCAGTACTTC
CASSFPGGVSSAQYF
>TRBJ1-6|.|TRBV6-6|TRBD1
TGTGCCAGCAGTATAGGACAGGGGAGCTCACCCCTCCACTTT
CASSIGQGSSPLHF
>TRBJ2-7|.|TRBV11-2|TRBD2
TGTGCCAGCAGCCATATAAAGCGGGGGGTTCATTTC
CASSHIKRGVHF
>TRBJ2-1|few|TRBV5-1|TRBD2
TGCGCCAGCAGCCCGGGACTAGCGGGGGGGCCCGGGAATGAGCAGTTCTTC
CASSPGLAGGPGNEQFF
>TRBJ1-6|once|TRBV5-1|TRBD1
TGCGCCAGCAGACAGGGGGCTGATTCACCCCTCCACTTT
CASRQGADSPLHF
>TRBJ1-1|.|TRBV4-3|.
TGCGCCAGCAGCCTGGGGGAGGGTTTGAACACTGAAGCTTTCTTT
CASSLGEGLNTEAFF
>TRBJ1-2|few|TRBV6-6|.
TGTGCCATCCCGCGTCATGGCTACACCTTC
CAIPRHGYTF
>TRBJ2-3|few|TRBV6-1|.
TGTGCCATTAACCGGGACACAGATACGCAGTATTTT
CAINRDTDTQYF
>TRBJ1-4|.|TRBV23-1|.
TGCGCCAGCAGTCAACCCGGAGGGGACCGGGAACACAAAACTAATGAAAAACTGTTTTTT
CASSQPGGDREHKTNEKLFF
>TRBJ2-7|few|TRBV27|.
TGTGCCAGCAGTTACGGGGGTAATACCTACGAGCAGTACTTC
CASSYGGNTYEQYF
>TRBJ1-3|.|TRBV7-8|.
TGTGCCAGCAGCTCAGGGGCGGGGGGCCCCGGAAACACCATATATTTT
CASSSGAGGPGNTIYF
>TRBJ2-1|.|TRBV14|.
TGTGCCAGCAGCCAAGATACACAGGCCTACTACAATGAGCAGTTCTTC
CASSQDTQAYYNEQFF
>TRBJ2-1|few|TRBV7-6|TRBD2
TGTGCCAGCAGCTCGAGCGGGGGGGCCGGGGATGAGCAGTTCTTC
CASSSSGGAGDEQFF
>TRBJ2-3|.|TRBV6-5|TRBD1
TGTGCCACCCAGGGACAGGGTCGTACAGATACGCAGTATTTT
CATQGQGRTDTQYF
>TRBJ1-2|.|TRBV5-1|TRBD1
TGCGCCAGCAGCTGGGGACAGGAGAATGGCTACACCTTC
CASSWGQENGYTF
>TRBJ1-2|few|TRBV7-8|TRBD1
TGTGCCAGCAGCTTAGGCTCCGGGACAGTCAGCTATGGCTACACCTTC
CASSLGSGTVSYGYTF
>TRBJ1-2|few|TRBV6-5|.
TGTGCCAGCAGTCCCGGCCTGTGGGCACGCGGCTACACCTTC
CASSPGLWARGYTF
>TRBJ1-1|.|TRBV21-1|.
TGTGCCAGCAGCAAAGGGGTTAGGCAGCGTCGGGGGAACACTGAAGCTTTCTTT
CASSKGVRQRRGNTEAFF
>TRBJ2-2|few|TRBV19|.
TGTGCCAGTAGCTCACCTGCGGGAAAAACCGGGGAGCTGTTTTTT
CASSSPAGKTGELFF